What follows are 21 T cell receptor beta chains derived from one specimen sequenced in a study of blood T cells in healthy people across ages. PCR was performed a second time for about 7 to 12 cycles using a sample-barcoded 5' primer and a J-beta primer mix. Each CDR3 protein gets one entry after TCRdb re-called the 5' RACE reads with MiXCR. The sample lists under 2,000,000 distinct CDR3 sequences, 40% to 55% seen once, with around 2.1% in the top ten. Material for sequencing was blood. The source is a woman in her forties in good health.

The chain uses TRBV29-1 and TRBJ2-1; the D gene could be TRBD1 or TRBD2 (6 bases each). V was clipped by 7 bases and J by 2 bases, with 18 bases between them. Germline loops: CDR1 SQVTM, CDR2 ANQGSEA. The CDR3 has 15 residues. The CDR3 loop is CSAKSRGRTYNEQFF. CDR3 in DNA: TGCAGCGCCAAATCCCGGGGGCGGACCTACAATGAGCAGTTCTTC.

In its sample, this clonotype was seen a few times. This chain connects TRBV19 to TRBJ1-5; D is undetermined. Trimming pared 6 bases from V and 4 bases from J, leaving 13 bases between. The CDR3 sequence is 14 residues long. The V gene's germline CDR1 is LNHDA and CDR2 SQIVND (reference sequence). This chain's CDR3 is CASSDRTLNQPQHF. CDR3 DNA: TGTGCCAGTAGCGACCGGACTCTAAATCAGCCCCAGCATTTT. Looking up the rest from reference TRBV19 and TRBJ1-5 gives the full variable domain: DGGITQSPKYLFRKEGQNVTLSCEQNLNHDAMYWYRQDPGQGLRLIYYSQIVNDFQKGDIAEGYSVSREKKESFPLTVTSAQKNPTAFYLCASSDRTLNQPQHFGDGTRLSIL.

V is TRBV5-1 and J is TRBJ2-7; no clear D gene. The CDR3 is 14 residues long. Trimming took 0 bases from V and 2 from J, leaving 9 bases between them. Germline CDR1 reads SGHRS; CDR2 reads YFSETQ. For the CDR3, the DNA is TGCGCCAGCAGCTTGGAGTCGAGGACCTACGAGCAGTACTTC. Encoded protein: CASSLESRTYEQYF. Looking up the rest from reference TRBV5-1 and TRBJ2-7 gives the full variable domain: KAGVTQTPRYLIKTRGQQVTLSCSPISGHRSVSWYQQTPGQGLQFLFEYFSETQRNKGNFPGRFSGRQFSNSRSEMNVSTLELGDSALYLCASSLESRTYEQYFGPGTRLTVT.

The chain recombines TRBV7-2 with TRBJ2-1, with TRBD1 matching over 12 bases. Gene TRBJ2-7 matches the end of the DNA better, so the J call may be wrong. Germline CDR1 and CDR2: SGHTA and FQGNSA. The CDR3 totals 17 residues. The CDR3 DNA is TGTGCCAGCAGCTTATCGGGCGGGACAGGGGGCAACAATGAGCAGTACTTC. It is translated as CASSLSGGTGGNNEQYF.

This sequence joins TRBV7-2 and TRBJ1-1; D unclear. V lost 0 bases and J lost 4, with 12 bases in between. The CDR3 runs 15 residues. The germline gives CDR1 SGHTA, CDR2 FQGNSA. The CDR3 loop is CASSLATQISTEAFF. In nucleotides, the CDR3 is TGTGCCAGCAGCTTAGCAACCCAAATTAGCACTGAAGCTTTCTTT.

This clonotype was counted a few times. The rearrangement links TRBV12-3 or TRBV12-4 to TRBJ2-3, with a possible D match to TRBD2 (6 bases). CDR3 length equals 15 residues. Trimming left V 6 bases short and J 1 base short, with 14 bases between. In DNA, the CDR3 is TGTGCCAGCAGATATACTAGCTCTGGCACAGATACGCAGTATTTT. Translation gives CASRYTSSGTDTQYF.

A note on this clonotype: One junction end disagrees with the germline gene, perhaps due to a read error. The chain employs TRBV7-2 and TRBJ2-1; 9 bases map to TRBD2. CDR1 SGHTA and CDR2 FQGNSA come from the germline V gene. The CDR3 consists of 14 residues. The CDR3 loop reads CASSLGLAANAQFF. The CDR3 bases are TGTGCCAGCAGCTTAGGACTAGCGGCGAATGCGCAGTTCTTC.

The gene calls are TRBV3-1 and TRBJ1-2; 9 nucleotides agree with TRBD1. V was pared by 4 bases and J by 7 bases, with 13 bases of the junction left unmatched. CDR1 and CDR2 from the germline V gene are LGHDT and YNNKEL (reference sequence). This CDR3 contains 16 residues. The CDR3 spells CASSLRPGQGVGGYTF. The CDR3 DNA reads as TGTGCCAGCAGCCTCCGCCCGGGACAGGGAGTCGGTGGCTACACCTTC.

The chain couples TRBV6-2 or TRBV6-3 to TRBJ2-1; D is possibly TRBD2 (6 bases). Trimming removed 2 bases at V and 1 base at J, with 15 bases between. Germline-derived CDR1 and CDR2 are MNHEY and SVGEGT. The CDR3 covers 17 residues. Here the CDR3 DNA reads TGTGCCAGCAGTTACCGGACGTCGGGAGTTTCCTACAATGAGCAGTTCTTC. It encodes CASSYRTSGVSYNEQFF.

This rearrangement joins TRBV6-1 to TRBJ1-2, with D maybe TRBD1 (5 bases). The CDR3 is 12 amino acids. The ends were cut back, 8 bases at V and 9 bases at J, with 16 bases in the middle. Looked up from germline, CDR1 is MNHNS and CDR2 is SASEGT. In DNA form, the CDR3 reads TGTGCCAGCCACCGGGACTTTGCTCGCTACACCTTC. It is translated as CASHRDFARYTF.

This clonotype was seen a handful of times. This rearrangement joins TRBV29-1 to TRBJ2-1; 12 nucleotides align to TRBD1. The CDR3 runs 17 residues. Germline CDR1 SQVTM, CDR2 ANQGSEA. Losses at the gene ends were 4 bases for V and 2 bases for J; bases not matched to a gene: 9. For the CDR3, the DNA is TGCAGCGTTGTAGGGACAGGGGGCGCATTACCCTACAATGAGCAGTTCTTC. As protein: CSVVGTGGALPYNEQFF.

This sequence joins TRBV6-2 or TRBV6-3 and TRBJ1-1, with a possible D match to TRBD1 (5 bases). This CDR3 region has 14 residues. From germline, CDR1 is MNHEY and CDR2 SVGEGT. The V end was cut by 0 bases, the J end by 5 bases, with 10 bases between. The CDR3 protein is CASSYSHEGTEAFF. DNA of the CDR3: TGTGCCAGCAGTTACTCCCACGAGGGGACTGAAGCTTTCTTT.

This clonotype was found a few times. V gene TRBV6-6 combines with J gene TRBJ2-4; D gene unclear. Germline values: CDR1 MNHNY, CDR2 SVGAGI (reference sequence). The CDR3 spans 13 residues. The V end lost 4 bases, the J end lost 9 bases, and 13 bases lay between the germline ends. Here the CDR3 DNA reads TGTGCCAGCAGTTCCCAGGCGAATGGCATTCAGTACTTC. Translating it yields CASSSQANGIQYF.

Concerning this clonotype: Mismatch with germline at one junction end may stem from a read error. The chain uses TRBV25-1 and TRBJ1-2, with D perhaps TRBD1 (6 bases). There are 12 residues in the CDR3. The germline V gene has CDR1 MGHDK and CDR2 SYGVNS. The CDR3 spells CASREWGRGYTF. In DNA form, the CDR3 reads TGTGCCAGCAGGGAATGGGGGCGCGGCTACACCTTC.

V is TRBV15 and J is TRBJ1-1; TRBD1 is a possible D gene (6 bases). The CDR3 loop spans 14 amino acids. Looked up from germline, CDR1 is LNHNV and CDR2 is YYDKDF (reference sequence). Deletions cut 3 bases from V and 1 base from J, with 9 bases between. CDR3 DNA: TGTGCCACCAGCAGCAGGGGCGGGAACACTGAAGCTTTCTTT. This sequence encodes CATSSRGGNTEAFF.

This clonotype was counted only a few times. This chain connects TRBV2 to TRBJ2-7; D may be TRBD1 (5 bases). V lost 8 bases to trimming and J lost 6 bases, with 17 bases between them. CDR1 and CDR2 (germline): SNHLY, FYNNEI. The CDR3 runs 13 residues. In DNA form, the CDR3 reads TGTGCCAGCGGAGTACAGGTTTGGTCCGAGCAGTACTTC. It translates to CASGVQVWSEQYF. The full variable domain, its missing parts supplied by reference TRBV2 and TRBJ2-7, is EPEVTQTPSHQVTQMGQEVILRCVPISNHLYFYWYRQILGQKVEFLVSFYNNEISEKSEIFDDQFSVERPDGSNFTLKIRSTKLEDSAMYFCASGVQVWSEQYFGPGTRLTVT.

The chain recombines TRBV20-1 with TRBJ2-3; D not certain. The CDR3 sequence is 14 residues long. CDR1 DFQATT and CDR2 SNEGSKA come from the germline V gene (reference sequence). The V gene lost 3 bases and the J gene lost 0 bases, with 10 bases spanning the gap. CDR3 loop: CSASLGLSTDTQYF. The CDR3 DNA is TGCAGTGCTAGTCTAGGCTTGAGCACAGATACGCAGTATTTT.

The chain joins TRBV2 to TRBJ2-3; D assignment may be TRBD1 or TRBD2 (5 bases each). The CDR3 has 14 residues. Germline-derived CDR1 and CDR2 are SNHLY and FYNNEI. V lost 10 bases and J lost 1, with 15 bases in between. This chain's CDR3 is CAITRDRGTDTQYF. The CDR3 DNA sequence: TGTGCCATCACAAGGGACCGGGGCACAGATACGCAGTATTTT.

This clonotype was recorded many times. V and J are TRBV28 and TRBJ2-7; 8 bases are a match to TRBD1. There are 15 residues in the CDR3. Losses at the gene ends were 6 bases for V and 4 bases for J; bases not matched to a gene: 11. The V gene's germline CDR1 is MDHEN and CDR2 SYDVKM. The CDR3 nucleotides are TGTGCCAGCAGCTCTGCCGGGACAGGTGATTACGAGCAGTACTTC. Its translation is CASSSAGTGDYEQYF.

This clonotype was detected many times. V gene TRBV28 combines with J gene TRBJ2-6, with 8 bases aligning to TRBD2. The V and J ends lost 4 bases and 4 bases, in that order; junction bases with no gene match: 3. The CDR3 consists of 15 residues. The V gene's germline CDR1 is MDHEN and CDR2 SYDVKM. DNA for the CDR3: TGTGCCAGCAGTTCCGGGGGGGCAGGGGCCAACGTCCTGACTTTC. Its translation is CASSSGGAGANVLTF.

The rearrangement uses TRBV27 and TRBJ2-7; 7 bases align to TRBD1. This CDR3 is 16 amino acids long. With V trimmed by 6 bases and J by 2 bases, 13 bases remained unmatched. Germline V gives CDR1 MNHEY, CDR2 SMNVEV (reference sequence). In nucleotides, the CDR3 is TGTGCCAGCAGAATACGGGTCGACAGGGTCCCCTACGAGCAGTACTTC. Encoded protein: CASRIRVDRVPYEQYF.